This TCR beta chain was sequenced for a study of shared clonotypes between healthy human individuals. A remark on this clone: What it binds is not known. At one end, the junction sequence differs from germline, possibly due to a read error.

Naive CD8 cells comprised CD45RO-negative, CCR7-positively selected cells, excluding terminally differentiated effector memory CD45RA+ cells. Study-wide findings and caveats: Estimated clonotype richness was generally higher in naive than memory subsets. With a handful of donors compared, approximately 5% of naive CD4 clonotypes were shared.

Deep-level settings were used for running the assay. In replicate PCRs of sorted subsets, approximately 210 ng DNA, tens of thousands of T cell genomes, was used. The table came from immunoSEQ multiplex PCR; TCRdb's copy has only in-frame clones and leaves some out. The sample lists millions of clones; 90% to 95% were seen once. CDR3 length equals 12 residues. Germline V gene lookup returns CDR1 SEHNR and CDR2 FQNEAQ (reference sequence). The sequenced material came from naive CD8+ T cells from PBMCs. The rearrangement uses TRBV7-9 and TRBJ1-2; D may be TRBD1 (5 bases). The receptor was isolated from a man younger than 30 in good health. Some clones in this sample may be carry-over from other donors' samples. The CDR3 bases are TGTGCCAGCAGCGAGACGACAGCCCGGTTCTCCTTC. This sequence encodes CASSETTARFSF.